These T cell receptor beta chains were read from a single sample in a study of T cells expressing NK-cell markers. Each CDR3 protein gets one entry in TCRdb, which reprocessed the 5' RACE reads and gives no DNA. The sample data list about 260,000 distinct CDR3 sequences. The sequenced material came from blood T cells: a sorted CD56 or NKG2C T cell subset, CD4+ or CD8+ T cells, or bulk PBMC T cells (not recorded which). These receptors were obtained from a man aged 18 to 30 in good health. Each CDR3 is given with its conserved first and last residue.

V,J,CDR3
TRBV12-5,TRBJ2-1,CASGLVRPSNEQFF
TRBV12-3/TRBV12-4,TRBJ2-5,CASAVRAGEVEETQYF
TRBV27,TRBJ2-6,CASSFVGRETSGANVLTF
TRBV4-3,TRBJ1-6,CASSQDYPSSYNSPLHF
TRBV7-9,TRBJ2-1,CASSLPFDVANEQFF
TRBV6-2/TRBV6-3,TRBJ1-2,CASSTGTVSYGYTF
TRBV7-9,TRBJ2-5,CASSLGMGMKETQYF
TRBV20-1,TRBJ1-1,CSARTTGAGYTEAFF
TRBV6-2/TRBV6-3,TRBJ2-5,CASSYRGNQETQYF
TRBV19,TRBJ1-4,CASNGGANEKLFF
TRBV5-1,TRBJ2-1,CASSPGGRNTYNEQFF
TRBV11-2,TRBJ2-1,CASSPISGSSYNEQFF
TRBV7-3,TRBJ2-1,CASSLTGGRGHEQFF
TRBV7-9,TRBJ2-3,CASSPSSAGTDTQYF
TRBV7-7,TRBJ2-1,CASSQPHRTSGRLRDEQFF
TRBV7-8,TRBJ2-3,CASSPEAGGQGDTQYF
TRBV5-1,TRBJ2-1,CASTASGSFDEQFF
TRBV6-2/TRBV6-3,TRBJ2-1,CASSGLTLGYNEQFF
TRBV5-1,TRBJ2-1,CASSPGWLAEDDEQFF
TRBV20-1,TRBJ2-4,CSATQREYIQYF
TRBV5-4,TRBJ1-1,CASRAGTGGMENTEAFF
TRBV19,TRBJ2-1,CASSSGGYGGGDDNEQFF
TRBV6-1,TRBJ2-1,CASSQRGARVWQFF
TRBV12-3/TRBV12-4,TRBJ1-2,CASSRWGTQRGYTF
TRBV6-5,TRBJ2-5,CASSYSMAGRETQYF
TRBV12-3/TRBV12-4,TRBJ2-7,CASKLGLAGGEQYF
TRBV18,TRBJ1-5,CASSPQSGQPQHF
TRBV20-1,TRBJ1-1,CSADGDSGTNTEAFF
TRBV29-1,TRBJ2-7,CSVLTGRSYEQYF
TRBV6-1,TRBJ1-4,CASSAQGGGNEKLFF
TRBV4-1,TRBJ1-5,CASSPNTGGGQPQHF